This passage covers 18 T cell receptor beta chains from one sample sequenced in a study of CD8 T cells in ankylosing spondylitis. TCRdb independently ran MiXCR on the 5' RACE reads; one entry per CDR3 protein. Of 250,000 or so distinct CDR3 sequences detected, more than 20% appear once; the ten largest clones hold approximately 0.61%. The sequencing sample was made of blood, either unsorted or a sorted T cell fraction (not recorded which). These receptors all come from a male donor with ankylosing spondylitis or in good health (not recorded which).

The chain couples TRBV12-3 or TRBV12-4 to TRBJ1-5; 12 bases match TRBD1. The CDR3 extends over 17 amino acids. V lost 6 bases and J lost 7; bases outside the gene matches: 13. DNA for the CDR3: TGTGCCAGCAGCCCGGGACAGGGGGCAGGGAACAACCAGCCCCAGCATTTT. Encoded protein: CASSPGQGAGNNQPQHF.

This clonotype showed up many times. J is TRBJ2-2 and V is TRBV5-1; 14 positions match TRBD2. From germline, CDR1 is SGHRS and CDR2 YFSETQ. CDR3 size: 18 residues. Trimming at V came to 4 bases and at J to 4 bases, leaving 9 bases not matched to a gene. The CDR3 loop is CASSGGLAGAPSTGELFF. For the CDR3, the DNA is TGCGCCAGCAGCGGGGGACTAGCGGGGGCCCCGAGCACCGGGGAGCTGTTTTTT. Full variable domain (outside the CDR3, taken from reference TRBV5-1 and TRBJ2-2): KAGVTQTPRYLIKTRGQQVTLSCSPISGHRSVSWYQQTPGQGLQFLFEYFSETQRNKGNFPGRFSGRQFSNSRSEMNVSTLELGDSALYLCASSGGLAGAPSTGELFFGEGSRLTVL.

This clonotype was seen more than once but under ten times. The rearrangement links TRBV20-1 to TRBJ1-1; 7 nucleotides line up with TRBD1. The germline V gene encodes CDR1 DFQATT and CDR2 SNEGSKA (reference sequence). This CDR3 region has 14 residues. For the CDR3, the DNA is TGCAGGGAGGGACGAGGGACAGTGAACACTGAAGCTTTCTTT. Residues: CREGRGTVNTEAFF.

The chain links TRBV12-3 or TRBV12-4 to TRBJ2-1; 7 bases are shared with TRBD2. The CDR3 is made up of 15 amino acids. Losses at the gene ends were 3 bases for V and 6 bases for J; bases not matched to a gene: 8. CDR3 residues: CASSFPGSGGNEQFF. CDR3 DNA: TGTGCCAGCAGTTTCCCAGGTTCGGGGGGCAATGAGCAGTTCTTC.

Only a few counts were recorded for this clonotype. The chain employs TRBV2 and TRBJ2-3, with 9 bases that match TRBD1. J lost 2 bases, V lost 4 bases, and 4 bases had no gene match. The germline CDR1 and CDR2 sequences are SNHLY and FYNNEI. This CDR3 is 15 amino acids long. Written as DNA, the CDR3 is TGTGCCAGCAGTGCCGGGACAGGGAACACAGATACGCAGTATTTT. Its translation is CASSAGTGNTDTQYF.

V and J are TRBV6-5 and TRBJ2-5; tentative D call: TRBD2 (5 bases). This CDR3 is 15 amino acids long. Trimming left V 3 bases short and J 3 bases short, with 14 bases between. CDR1 and CDR2 from the germline V gene are MNHEY and SVGAGI. This chain's CDR3 is CASSYSLAVKETQYF. The DNA for the CDR3 is TGTGCCAGCAGTTATTCGCTAGCAGTAAAAGAGACCCAGTACTTC.

In this sample, this clonotype turned up a few times. This chain joins TRBV12-3 or TRBV12-4 and TRBJ1-5; D unresolved. This CDR3 is built from 13 residues. V was shortened by 3 bases and J by 0 bases, with 3 bases between the two germline ends. In DNA, the CDR3 is TGTGCCAGCAGTTTGATTAGCAATCAGCCCCAGCATTTT. This translates into CASSLISNQPQHF.

V usage is TRBV20-1 and J usage is TRBJ2-7; D call uncertain. V lost 3 bases and J 7 bases, leaving 16 bases between the germline ends. The CDR3 contains 13 residues. Per the germline V gene, CDR1 is DFQATT and CDR2 is SNEGSKA (reference sequence). Here the CDR3 reads CSASYRALEEQYF. Written as DNA, the CDR3 is TGCAGTGCTAGTTACCGGGCTCTGGAAGAGCAGTACTTC.

This clonotype was found a few times. The J gene is TRBJ1-2, the V gene TRBV6-1; 7 nucleotides line up with TRBD1. Looked up from germline, CDR1 is MNHNS and CDR2 is SASEGT. The CDR3 contains 16 residues. V gave up 6 bases and J gave up 4 bases; unmatched junction bases: 14. DNA for the CDR3: TGTGCCAGCAGCAACCGACAGAGCCAGGGGGGCTATGGCTACACCTTC. This encodes CASSNRQSQGGYGYTF.

In this sample, this clonotype turned up a few times. This chain links TRBV4-2 with TRBJ2-7; 11 bases agree with TRBD1. Unmatched junction bases numbered 10, after V lost 3 bases and J lost 3 bases. Germline V lookup: CDR1 LGHNA, CDR2 YNFKEQ. The CDR3 is 17 residues long. In DNA, the CDR3 is TGTGCCAGCAGCCAGGGGGGGACAGGGGGTGATCTCTACGAGCAGTACTTC. It translates to CASSQGGTGGDLYEQYF.

The chain recombines TRBV29-1 with TRBJ2-3, with 8 positions matching TRBD1. CDR1 is SQVTM and CDR2 is ANQGSEA in the germline V gene. The CDR3 consists of 15 residues. J was trimmed by 1 base and V by 3 bases; bases with no gene match: 6. Written as DNA, the CDR3 is TGCAGCGTTGATCAGGGGGCGGTCGGCACAGATACGCAGTATTTT. It yields the protein CSVDQGAVGTDTQYF.

This clonotype was detected ten times or more. The chain employs TRBV20-1 and TRBJ2-7; possibly TRBD2 for D (6 bases). Germline CDR1 and CDR2: DFQATT and SNEGSKA (reference sequence). This CDR3 has 13 amino acids. Trimming took 6 bases from V and 9 from J, leaving 21 bases between them. CDR3 sequence: CSANAKGLDRQYF. The CDR3 bases are TGCAGTGCCAACGCAAAGGGACTCGACAGGCAGTACTTC.

This clonotype has at least ten counts. The CDR3 sequence is CASSPRGGAAGELFF. Written as DNA, the CDR3 is TGTGCCAGCAGTCCCCGCGGGGGGGCTGCCGGGGAGCTGTTTTTT. V is TRBV9 and J is TRBJ2-2; 9 nucleotides match TRBD2. The CDR3 contains 15 residues. CDR1 and CDR2 (germline): SGDLS, YYNGEE. J lost 6 bases, V lost 5 bases, and 8 bases had no gene match.

This clonotype was observed at least ten times. This chain joins TRBV6-6 and TRBJ2-3; the D is unclear. Germline CDR1 and CDR2: MNHNY and SVGAGI (reference sequence). V lost 0 bases, J lost 6 bases, and 7 bases lay in between. CDR3 length: 13 residues. In DNA form, the CDR3 reads TGTGCCAGCAGTTACTCTATAGGGGATACGCAGTATTTT. It is translated as CASSYSIGDTQYF.

The genes are TRBV15 and TRBJ1-6; a possible D gene is TRBD1 (5 bases). The V gene's germline CDR1 is LNHNV and CDR2 YYDKDF (reference sequence). Trimming left V 2 bases short and J 6 bases short, with 11 bases between. The CDR3 length is 15 residues. The CDR3 DNA sequence: TGTGCCACCAGCAGAACCGGGCAGGGTAATTCACCCCTCCACTTT. This translates into CATSRTGQGNSPLHF.

This clonotype has at least ten counts. The chain employs TRBV29-1 and TRBJ2-5; D not resolved. V was pared by 4 bases and J by 2 bases, with 8 bases between. This CDR3 has 12 amino acids. CDR1 and CDR2 (germline): SQVTM, ANQGSEA. DNA of the CDR3: TGCAGCGTTGCGGTCCGACAAGAGACCCAGTACTTC. Translating gives CSVAVRQETQYF.

This clonotype has at least ten counts. V is TRBV20-1 and J is TRBJ2-4, with a weak D call TRBD1 (6 bases). Deletions cut 5 bases from V and 0 bases from J, with 20 bases between. The germline CDR1 and CDR2 sequences are DFQATT and SNEGSKA (reference sequence). The CDR3 totals 17 residues. CDR3 bases: TGCAGTGCTCCGGACAGACTTATTCCATTAGCCAAAAACATTCAGTACTTC. Its protein product is CSAPDRLIPLAKNIQYF.

The chain's CDR3 is CSAANRNTDTQYF. The CDR3 bases are TGCAGTGCCGCAAACAGAAATACAGATACGCAGTATTTT. The J gene is TRBJ2-3, the V gene TRBV20-1; D is uncertain. Looked up from germline, CDR1 is DFQATT and CDR2 is SNEGSKA (reference sequence). The CDR3 contains 13 residues. Trimming removed 6 bases at V and 3 bases at J, with 13 bases between.